The 18 T cell receptor beta chains listed next were all sequenced from one sample in a study of CDR3 diversity in severe acne. TCRdb reprocessed the PCR reads with MiXCR, giving one entry per CDR3 protein. The data show 79,000 or so distinct CDR3 sequences, with under 55% seen just once and 9.5% to 13% held by the top ten. The specimen sequenced was blood. The receptors here all came from a male donor with severe acne vulgaris.

This chain uses TRBV2 with TRBJ2-7; D may match TRBD1 or TRBD2 (5 bases each). The CDR3 has 17 residues. V gave up 6 bases and J gave up 2 bases, with 23 bases separating them. Germline V lookup: CDR1 SNHLY, CDR2 FYNNEI. CDR3 loop: CASSVDPERGLPYEQYF. The DNA of the CDR3 is TGTGCCAGCAGCGTAGACCCTGAGAGGGGCCTCCCCTACGAGCAGTACTTC.

This clonotype was found many times. This chain uses TRBV7-9 with TRBJ2-1; 7 positions agree with TRBD2. The junction had 12 bases not matched to a gene; V was cut back by 5 bases and J by 5 bases. Germline V gene lookup returns CDR1 SEHNR and CDR2 FQNEAQ (reference sequence). The CDR3 runs 16 residues. The CDR3 region has the DNA TGTGCCAGCAGCGGGGACTATGTTGGCGGGAACAATGAGCAGTTCTTC. Protein: CASSGDYVGGNNEQFF.

The chain joins TRBV6-1 to TRBJ2-5; 11 bases are shared with TRBD1. Trimming cost V 6 bases and J 5 bases; bases outside gene matches: 8. The CDR3 has 15 residues. CDR1 and CDR2 from the germline V gene are MNHNS and SASEGT. The CDR3: CASRVGTGGHETQYF. The DNA of the CDR3 is TGTGCCAGCAGGGTCGGGACAGGGGGTCACGAGACCCAGTACTTC.

The chain carries TRBV9 and TRBJ2-1; 8 bases agree with TRBD1. The CDR3 consists of 15 residues. V was pared by 0 bases and J by 8 bases, with 7 bases of the junction left unmatched. Germline V CDR1 and CDR2: SGDLS, YYNGEE. The CDR3: CASSVEDRDYDEQFF. CDR3 DNA sequence: TGTGCCAGCAGCGTAGAGGACAGGGATTATGATGAGCAGTTCTTC.

The chain links TRBV10-3 to TRBJ2-5; 13 nucleotides agree with TRBD2. The V segment lost 7 bases and the J segment 0 bases; nucleotides outside the gene matches: 17. The germline V gene has CDR1 ENHRY and CDR2 SYGVKD. This CDR3 region has 20 residues. The CDR3 region is CAINPGLAGLGGRDQETQYF. Here the CDR3 DNA reads TGTGCCATCAACCCGGGACTAGCGGGGCTCGGGGGCCGTGACCAAGAGACCCAGTACTTC.

The chain combines TRBV15 with TRBJ1-5; 7 nucleotides agree with TRBD1. The germline CDR1 and CDR2 sequences are LNHNV and YYDKDF (reference sequence). The V gene end was trimmed by 5 bases and the J gene end by 0 bases; junction bases not matched to a gene: 4. This CDR3 spans 15 amino acids. CDR3 region: CATSAGQVSNQPQHF. The CDR3 DNA reads TGTGCCACCAGCGCCGGACAGGTTAGCAATCAGCCCCAGCATTTT.

A note on this clonotype: A much more abundant neighbour one base away suggests this may be a read error. V gene TRBV7-7 combines with J gene TRBJ1-1; unclear D gene. Germline lookup yields CDR1 SSHAT and CDR2 FNYEAQ (reference sequence). The CDR3 has 13 amino acids. The CDR3 loop reads CASSFNMNTEAFF. DNA of the CDR3: TGTGCTAGCAGCTTTAACATGAACACTGAAGCTTTCTTT.

The chain uses TRBV25-1 and TRBJ1-2; tentative D call: TRBD1 (6 bases). Germline V CDR1 and CDR2: MGHDK, SYGVNS. Trimming cost V 6 bases and J 5 bases, with 10 bases left between them. The CDR3 extends over 12 amino acids. CDR3 amino acids: CASSGQGYGYTF. The CDR3 nucleotides read TGTGCCAGCAGCGGCCAGGGGTATGGCTACACCTTC.

By share of the sample, this clonotype is medium-sized. The V call is TRBV7-9, the J call TRBJ2-5; 7 bases are a match to TRBD2. The CDR3 totals 12 residues. J was trimmed by 10 bases and V by 6 bases; bases with no gene match: 8. Germline CDR1 is SEHNR and CDR2 is FQNEAQ (reference sequence). The CDR3 loop reads CASSHLGRDQYF. The DNA for the CDR3 is TGTGCCAGCAGTCACCTAGGGAGGGACCAGTACTTC.

Comments on this clonotype: The germline gene is not matched at one end of the junction; a read error may be the cause. The rearrangement links TRBV5-1 to TRBJ2-2; 7 nucleotides line up with TRBD2. The CDR3 is 16 amino acids. The germline V gene has CDR1 SGHRS and CDR2 YFSETQ. The chain's CDR3 is CASSFYLAGATGGLFF. The DNA of the CDR3 is TGCGCCAGCAGCTTCTACCTCGCGGGAGCCACCGGGGGGCTGTTTTTT.

Turning to this clonotype: One end of the junction fails to match germline, which may point to a read error. The J gene is TRBJ1-1, the V gene TRBV10-3; D possibly corresponds to TRBD1 (5 bases). Germline CDR1 reads ENHRY; CDR2 reads SYGVKD. This CDR3 region has 14 residues. The CDR3 nucleotides are TGTGCCAGCAGTCCGACAGACGAGAACACTGAAGCTTTCTTT. Translated, it gives CASSPTDENTEAFF.

This clonotype came up a few times. The gene calls are TRBV2 and TRBJ1-1, with D possibly matching TRBD1 (5 bases). The CDR3 runs to 13 residues. Germline lookup yields CDR1 SNHLY and CDR2 FYNNEI. V lost 6 bases and J 4 bases, leaving 12 bases between the germline ends. The CDR3 nucleotides are TGTGCCAGCAGCGCCGGGACGGGCACTGAAGCTTTCTTT. Its translation: CASSAGTGTEAFF.

Turning to this clonotype: Possible read error: a much larger clone is one base away. The gene calls are TRBV29-1 and TRBJ1-2; tentative D call: TRBD1 (6 bases). Germline CDR1 SQVTM, CDR2 ANQGSEA. This CDR3 has 13 amino acids. V shed 4 bases and J shed 4 bases, with 13 bases lying between them. CDR3 in amino acids: CSVGSGGTYGYTF. In DNA form, the CDR3 reads TGCAGCGTTGGCTCTGGGGGCACCTATGGCTACACCTTC. Full variable domain (remainder filled in from reference TRBV29-1 and TRBJ1-2): SAVISQKPSRDICQRGTSLTIQCQVDSQVTMMFWYRQQPGQSLTLIATANQGSEATYESGFVIDKFPISRPNLTFSTLTVSNMSPEDSSIYLCSVGSGGTYGYTFGSGTRLTVV.

The V call is TRBV7-9, the J call TRBJ1-5; the match to TRBD1 covers 7 bases. The CDR3 sequence is 18 residues long. Germline loops: CDR1 SEHNR, CDR2 FQNEAQ (reference sequence). The J segment lost 2 bases and the V segment lost 8 bases, leaving 18 bases of the junction unmatched. CDR3 residues: CASGPGTRQGGRNQPQHF. The CDR3, as DNA: TGTGCCAGCGGCCCAGGTACCAGACAGGGCGGGCGCAATCAGCCCCAGCATTTT.

The chain employs TRBV7-9 and TRBJ2-5; 8 bases map to TRBD2. There are 15 residues in the CDR3. The germline V gene has CDR1 SEHNR and CDR2 FQNEAQ (reference sequence). The V segment lost 5 bases and the J segment 5 bases; nucleotides outside the gene matches: 10. CDR3 in amino acids: CASSSLREGGETQYF. The DNA of the CDR3 is TGTGCCAGCAGCAGCTTACGGGAGGGCGGGGAGACCCAGTACTTC.

The chain couples TRBV5-5 to TRBJ1-6; TRBD1 is a possible D gene (5 bases). The ends were cut back, 4 bases at V and 10 bases at J, with 15 bases in the middle. In germline, CDR1 is SGHKS, CDR2 YYEKEE (reference sequence). The CDR3 is made up of 14 amino acids. CDR3 residues: CASSRGGVRSPLHF. In DNA form, the CDR3 reads TGTGCCAGCAGCCGGGGGGGGGTGCGGTCACCCCTCCACTTT.

Note on this clonotype: A much bigger clone sits one base away, suggesting this may be a read error. It is likely a read error, because the conserved phenylalanine at the end of the CDR3 is missing. This chain links TRBV2 with TRBJ1-1; D possibly corresponds to TRBD1 (5 bases). Germline loops: CDR1 SNHLY, CDR2 FYNNEI. The ends were cut back, 5 bases at V and 1 base at J, with 14 bases in the middle. The CDR3 runs 15 residues. The CDR3 spells CASSHFDRPNTEAFS. CDR3 nucleotides: TGTGCCAGCAGTCATTTCGACAGACCGAACACTGAAGCTTTCTCT.

The genes are TRBV2 and TRBJ1-2; maybe TRBD1 (6 bases). Germline V gene lookup returns CDR1 SNHLY and CDR2 FYNNEI. The CDR3 is 12 residues long. Trimming shortened V by 9 bases and J by 5 bases, and 13 bases separated the two germline ends. The DNA of the CDR3 is TGTGCCAGTAGGGGGGTAGAGTATGGCTACACCTTC. It codes for CASRGVEYGYTF.